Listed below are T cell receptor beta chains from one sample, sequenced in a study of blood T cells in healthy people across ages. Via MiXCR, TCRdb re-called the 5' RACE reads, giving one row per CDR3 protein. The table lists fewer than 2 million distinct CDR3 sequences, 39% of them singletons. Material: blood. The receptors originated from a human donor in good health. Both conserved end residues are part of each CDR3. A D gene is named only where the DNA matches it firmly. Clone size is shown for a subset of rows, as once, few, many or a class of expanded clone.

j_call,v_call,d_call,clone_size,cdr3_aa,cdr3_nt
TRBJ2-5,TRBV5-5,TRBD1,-,CASSITQGRETQYF,TGCGCCAGCAGCATCACACAGGGGCGAGAGACCCAGTACTTC
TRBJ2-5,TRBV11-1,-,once,CASSDLGAETQYF,TGTGCCAGCAGCGATTTGGGGGCGGAGACCCAGTACTTC
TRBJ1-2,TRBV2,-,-,CASSVRNLYGYTF,TGTGCCAGCAGTGTCAGGAATCTCTATGGCTACACCTTC
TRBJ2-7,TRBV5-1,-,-,CASSPDSYSYEQYF,TGCGCCAGCAGCCCCGACAGTTACTCCTACGAGCAGTACTTC
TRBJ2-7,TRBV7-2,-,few,CASSPPPGEQYF,TGTGCCAGCAGCCCACCTCCCGGCGAGCAGTACTTC
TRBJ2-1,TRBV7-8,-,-,CASSLDVGYVSYSEQFF,TGTGCCAGCAGCTTAGATGTAGGGTACGTCTCCTACAGTGAGCAGTTCTTC
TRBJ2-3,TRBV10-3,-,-,CATLLQGLADTQYF,TGTGCCACCCTATTACAGGGTCTCGCAGATACGCAGTATTTT
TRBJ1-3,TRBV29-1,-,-,CSARAEIPGGNTIYF,TGCAGCGCCCGAGCCGAAATCCCGGGGGGAAACACCATATATTTT
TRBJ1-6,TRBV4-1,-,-,CASKRVGNNSPLHF,TGCGCCAGCAAAAGGGTTGGGAATAATTCACCCCTCCACTTT
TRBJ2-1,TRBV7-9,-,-,CASSHGRGLEQFF,TGTGCCAGCAGCCATGGGCGGGGATTGGAGCAGTTCTTC
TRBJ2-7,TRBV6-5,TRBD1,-,CASRRSGQGLQYF,TGTGCCAGCAGGAGATCGGGACAGGGCTTGCAGTACTTC